A single sample gave rise to the 3 T cell receptor beta chains below, sequenced in a study of identical twins. TCRdb re-analysed the 5' RACE reads in MiXCR, keeping a single row per CDR3 protein. The sample shows a few hundred thousand distinct CDR3 sequences, 14% of them seen only once. The same specimen was also included in a second study, on yellow fever vaccine responses in identical twins.

Input material: CD4+ T cells sorted from blood. The receptors come from a woman between 18 and 29 years old in good health.

The table lists this clonotype with a few counts. This chain joins TRBV6-2 or TRBV6-3 and TRBJ1-6; no firm D call. V was trimmed by 7 bases and J by 6 bases, leaving 10 bases between them. The CDR3 contains 13 residues. Germline V gene data show CDR1 as MNHEY and CDR2 as SVGEGT. CDR3 nucleotides: TGTGCCAGCACCTCATCGGGTAATTCACCCCTCCACTTT. Translating it yields CASTSSGNSPLHF.

This rearrangement joins TRBV7-9 to TRBJ2-1; a weak D match, TRBD1 (6 bases). The CDR3 sequence is 14 residues long. CDR1 and CDR2 from the germline V gene are SEHNR and FQNEAQ (reference sequence). V was shortened by 1 base and J by 10 bases, with 14 bases between the two germline ends. As DNA, the CDR3 is TGTGCCAGCAGCTTAGGGGGCAAAGGGGGAGAGCAGTTCTTC. Amino acid sequence: CASSLGGKGGEQFF.

This clonotype was counted a few times. This chain uses TRBV12-5 with TRBJ1-2; possible D gene TRBD1, 5 bases. CDR1 and CDR2 (germline): LGHNT, FRNRAP. The CDR3 is made up of 14 amino acids. V lost 5 bases to trimming and J lost 6 bases, with 16 bases between them. The CDR3 spells CASGLSMGVDGYTF. Here the CDR3 DNA reads TGTGCTAGTGGTCTCTCAATGGGGGTAGATGGCTACACCTTC.